What follows are 25 T cell receptor beta chains derived from one specimen sequenced in a study of vaccination and CD4 T cells after COVID-19. The sample's treatment: approximately 9-day PBMC culture with coronavirus spike peptide pools or control peptides (ViraFEST assay). These receptors are not linked to any known antigen. Sequenced with the Oncomine TCR Beta short-read assay was DNA taken from cultured CD4+ T cells. TCRdb ran MiXCR on the PCR reads and lists one entry per CDR3 protein. The sample holds about 21,000 distinct CDR3 sequences, 62% seen once. The specimen comprised CD4+ T cells from blood, cultured in vitro, sampled before SARS-CoV-2 vaccination. The receptors stem from a human donor who received a COVID-19 vaccine.

The chain combines TRBV20-1 with TRBJ2-4; D possibly corresponds to TRBD2 (5 bases). The CDR3 is 15 amino acids. Trimming removed 0 bases from V and 2 bases from J, with 11 bases in between. Per germline, CDR1 DFQATT and CDR2 SNEGSKA (reference sequence). The chain's CDR3 is CSARDFEGTKNIQYF. In DNA form, the CDR3 reads TGCAGTGCTAGAGATTTCGAGGGAACCAAAAACATTCAGTACTTC.

This chain links TRBV20-1 with TRBJ2-4; no firm D call. The CDR3 is 12 amino acids. Germline CDR1 and CDR2: DFQATT and SNEGSKA (reference sequence). V was pared by 2 bases and J by 3 bases, with 5 bases between. DNA of the CDR3: TGCAGTGCTAGACGAGGCAAAAACATTCAGTACTTC. It codes for CSARRGKNIQYF.

This clonotype was observed a few times. V is TRBV5-4 and J is TRBJ2-5; D possibly uses TRBD1 or TRBD2 (5 bases each). The ends were cut back, 4 bases at V and 6 bases at J, with 13 bases in the middle. The CDR3 covers 13 residues. Germline V gene lookup returns CDR1 SGHNT and CDR2 YYREEE (reference sequence). The CDR3 reads CASSVWGRKTQYF. For the CDR3, the DNA is TGTGCCAGCAGCGTATGGGGGAGAAAGACCCAGTACTTC.

The V and J genes are TRBV10-3 and TRBJ2-1, with TRBD2 matching 11 bases. With V trimmed by 5 bases and J by 5 bases, 2 bases remained unmatched. The length of the CDR3 is 14 residues. Germline V lookup: CDR1 ENHRY, CDR2 SYGVKD. The CDR3 bases are TGTGCCATCAGTAAGGGACTAGCGGACAATGAGCAGTTCTTC. Amino acids: CAISKGLADNEQFF.

The V call is TRBV4-2, the J call TRBJ1-6, with D unclear. Germline assignment: CDR1 LGHNA and CDR2 YNFKEQ. V lost 3 bases and J lost 5, with 5 bases in between. This CDR3 comprises 13 residues. In nucleotides, the CDR3 is TGTGCCAGCAGCCAGGGGAATAATTCACCCCTCCACTTT. Residues: CASSQGNNSPLHF.

The chain combines TRBV19 with TRBJ1-2; 9 bases are shared with TRBD1. CDR1 is LNHDA and CDR2 is SQIVND in the germline V gene (reference sequence). J lost 1 base, V lost 4 bases, and 7 bases had no gene match. The CDR3 is made up of 16 amino acids. CDR3 DNA sequence: TGTGCCAGTAGTAGCCGGGACAGGGTACTTAACTATGGCTACACCTTC. The encoded protein is CASSSRDRVLNYGYTF.

CDR3 residues: CASSMVSADNYGYTF. CDR3 nucleotides: TGTGCCAGTAGTATGGTCTCAGCGGATAACTATGGCTACACCTTC. The chain is built from TRBV19 and TRBJ1-2; no clear D gene. Per germline, CDR1 LNHDA and CDR2 SQIVND (reference sequence). The V end was cut by 3 bases, the J end by 1 base, with 12 bases between. The CDR3 has 15 residues.

V gene TRBV24-1 combines with J gene TRBJ1-1; D is unresolved. Germline values: CDR1 KGHDR, CDR2 SFDVKD. This CDR3 is 13 amino acids long. Trimming removed 5 bases at V and 1 base at J, with 7 bases between. The CDR3 sequence is CATSGRSNTEAFF. The CDR3 DNA sequence: TGTGCCACCAGTGGGCGGTCGAACACTGAAGCTTTCTTT.

This clonotype has just a few counts. The rearrangement links TRBV30 to TRBJ2-5; D gene ambiguous. The CDR3 runs 12 residues. Trimming left V 0 bases short and J 5 bases short, with 7 bases between. CDR1 GTSNPN and CDR2 SVGIG come from the germline V gene (reference sequence). The CDR3 sequence: CAWSVLRETQYF. The CDR3 region has the DNA TGTGCCTGGAGTGTTCTCCGGGAGACCCAGTACTTC.

The J gene is TRBJ2-1, the V gene TRBV7-2, with no clear D. The V gene's germline CDR1 is SGHTA and CDR2 FQGNSA. The CDR3 covers 12 residues. Trimming took off 2 bases at V and 12 bases at J, with 11 bases between the two ends. The CDR3 region is CASSLIFSSQFF. The CDR3 DNA reads TGTGCCAGCAGCTTAATCTTTAGTTCGCAGTTCTTC.

The V call is TRBV2, the J call TRBJ2-3, with TRBD2 as a possible D gene (5 bases). CDR1 is SNHLY, CDR2 FYNNEI, per germline. This CDR3 spans 15 amino acids. Trimming removed 7 bases at V and 0 bases at J, with 14 bases between. This CDR3 reads CASNPTTSSTDTQYF. CDR3 DNA sequence: TGTGCCAGCAACCCGACTACATCTAGCACAGATACGCAGTATTTT.

On this clonotype: The CDR3 ends on some other residue instead of the conserved phenylalanine or tryptophan, so this is likely a read error. The V call is TRBV24-1, the J call TRBJ1-2; TRBD1 agrees at 11 bases. The CDR3 has 17 residues. Germline V gene lookup returns CDR1 KGHDR and CDR2 SFDVKD. Losses at the gene ends were 1 base for V and 2 bases for J; bases not matched to a gene: 5. The CDR3 DNA is TGTGCCACCAGTGATTTAGCGGACAGGGGGCGCAACTATGGCTACACCGTC. The encoded protein is CATSDLADRGRNYGYTV.

A few counts support this clonotype. This rearrangement joins TRBV19 to TRBJ2-3; TRBD2 is a possible D gene (6 bases). Germline CDR1 and CDR2: LNHDA and SQIVND (reference sequence). With 9 bases removed from V and 1 base from J, the gap between germline ends came to 14 bases. This CDR3 is built from 14 residues. The CDR3, as DNA: TGTGCCAGCGCTCTCAGGGAGGGCACAGATACGCAGTATTTT. Encoded protein: CASALREGTDTQYF.

This clonotype was counted once. This rearrangement joins TRBV19 to TRBJ1-2; no clear D gene. The CDR3 consists of 17 residues. Germline V gives CDR1 LNHDA, CDR2 SQIVND (reference sequence). Trimming pared 10 bases from V and 3 bases from J, leaving 27 bases between. The CDR3 DNA is TGTGCCACTAACCTACCCGGGTCTTTCCAGAAGGACTATGGCTACACCTTC. It codes for CATNLPGSFQKDYGYTF.

The table lists this clonotype with a few counts. The rearrangement uses TRBV7-2 and TRBJ1-1; D may be TRBD1 (5 bases). The CDR3 covers 14 residues. Trimming took 3 bases from V and 4 from J, leaving 12 bases between them. CDR1 SGHTA and CDR2 FQGNSA come from the germline V gene. The CDR3 loop reads CASSFLQVVTEAFF. DNA for the CDR3: TGTGCCAGCAGCTTCCTACAGGTCGTCACTGAAGCTTTCTTT.

The chain carries TRBV30 and TRBJ1-6; 9 bases are a match to TRBD1. V shed 3 bases, J shed 2 bases, and the junction held 11 bases outside the gene matches. Germline V lookup: CDR1 GTSNPN, CDR2 SVGIG (reference sequence). The CDR3 is made up of 18 amino acids. CDR3: CAWSYTGGRGTYNSPLHF. In DNA form, the CDR3 reads TGTGCCTGGAGCTACACAGGGGGCAGAGGAACCTATAATTCACCCCTCCACTTT.

The V gene is TRBV25-1, the J gene TRBJ1-2; 7 bases are shared with TRBD1. Germline V gene data show CDR1 as MGHDK and CDR2 as SYGVNS. V shed 1 base and J 12 bases; nucleotides not matched to a gene: 11. The CDR3 covers 14 residues. The CDR3 protein is CASSEFRQGEADTF. In nucleotides, the CDR3 is TGTGCCAGCAGTGAATTTAGGCAGGGGGAGGCAGACACCTTC.

The chain uses TRBV4-2 and TRBJ1-2, with 7 bases fitting TRBD1. This CDR3 has 16 residues. V gave up 0 bases and J gave up 4 bases; unmatched junction bases: 8. Germline V gene sequence: CDR1 LGHNA, CDR2 YNFKEQ. The CDR3 protein is CASSQDFIGQAYGYTF. Written as DNA, the CDR3 is TGTGCCAGCAGCCAAGATTTCATAGGACAGGCCTATGGCTACACCTTC.

The CDR3 here is CASSNPGQGSYEQYF. The CDR3 DNA follows: TGTGCCAGTAGTAACCCGGGACAGGGCTCCTACGAGCAGTACTTC. The V call is TRBV19, the J call TRBJ2-7; 9 bases align to TRBD1. J lost 0 bases, V lost 4 bases, and 4 bases had no gene match. This CDR3 has 15 amino acids. Germline CDR1 reads LNHDA; CDR2 reads SQIVND (reference sequence).

The chain joins TRBV20-1 to TRBJ2-3; D may be TRBD2 (5 bases). Germline CDR1 is DFQATT and CDR2 is SNEGSKA (reference sequence). V gave up 6 bases and J gave up 6 bases, with 13 bases separating them. This CDR3 spans 12 amino acids. The CDR3 loop is CSARRDPDTQYF. CDR3 nucleotide sequence: TGCAGTGCCCGCCGGGATCCGGATACGCAGTATTTT.

V usage is TRBV20-1 and J usage is TRBJ1-5, with 10 nucleotides matching TRBD1. Germline loops: CDR1 DFQATT, CDR2 SNEGSKA (reference sequence). There are 13 residues in the CDR3. V dropped 5 bases and J dropped 4; count of bases not matched to a gene: 2. Here the CDR3 DNA reads TGCAGTGCTGGGACAGGGGTGAATCAGCCCCAGCATTTT. Its translation: CSAGTGVNQPQHF.

The chain links TRBV2 to TRBJ2-5; unclear D gene. This CDR3 has 11 amino acids. V shed 11 bases and J shed 5 bases, with 12 bases lying between them. In germline, CDR1 is SNHLY, CDR2 FYNNEI. The CDR3, as DNA: TGTGCCGGATTACTTCTCGAGACCCAGTACTTC. This gives the protein CAGLLLETQYF.

The V call is TRBV19, the J call TRBJ2-7; the D gene is possibly TRBD1 (6 bases). Germline-derived CDR1 and CDR2 are LNHDA and SQIVND (reference sequence). The CDR3 consists of 17 residues. The ends were cut back, 4 bases at V and 1 base at J, with 20 bases in the middle. CDR3 amino acids: CASSTRLTGMVSYEQYF. The DNA for the CDR3 is TGTGCCAGTAGTACCCGACTAACAGGGATGGTATCCTACGAGCAGTACTTC. Full variable domain (rest looked up from reference TRBV19 and TRBJ2-7): DGGITQSPKYLFRKEGQNVTLSCEQNLNHDAMYWYRQDPGQGLRLIYYSQIVNDFQKGDIAEGYSVSREKKESFPLTVTSAQKNPTAFYLCASSTRLTGMVSYEQYFGPGTRLTVT.

The gene calls are TRBV7-2 and TRBJ2-1, with TRBD1 matching over 11 bases. This CDR3 comprises 16 residues. J was trimmed by 8 bases and V by 5 bases; bases with no gene match: 11. Germline values: CDR1 SGHTA, CDR2 FQGNSA. The CDR3 reads CASSARPGQGGYEQFF. CDR3 bases: TGTGCCAGCAGCGCCCGCCCGGGACAGGGGGGATATGAGCAGTTCTTC.

This chain joins TRBV19 and TRBJ1-2; the match to TRBD1 covers 9 bases. This CDR3 has 14 amino acids. CDR1 LNHDA and CDR2 SQIVND come from the germline V gene (reference sequence). With 7 bases clipped from V and 5 bases from J, the junction kept 8 bases outside the gene matches. The CDR3 here is CASKKTGGSYGYTF. CDR3 bases: TGTGCCAGTAAGAAGACAGGGGGATCTTATGGCTACACCTTC.